A single sample gave rise to the 15 T cell receptor beta chains below, sequenced in a study of T cell clones after liver transplantation. Only in-frame clones appear in the TCRdb table, and some are missing; sequencing was by immunoSEQ multiplex PCR. The sample lists 45,000 or so clones, about 86% occurring once. The sequencing used CD4+ T cells from blood, collected 24 months after liver transplant. The receptor source for this set is a human patient who received a liver transplant. T cells may partly derive from the graft donor.

The chain is built from TRBV15 and TRBJ1-2; D may be TRBD1 (6 bases). The CDR3 totals 15 residues. The V gene lost 1 base and the J gene lost 4 bases, with 13 bases spanning the gap. Per germline, CDR1 LNHNV and CDR2 YYDKDF (reference sequence). CDR3 coding DNA: TGTGCCACCAGCAGAGGGACAGATTCTGGCTATGGCTACACCTTC. Its translation: CATSRGTDSGYGYTF.

V gene TRBV2 combines with J gene TRBJ1-5; D gene ambiguous. V was pared by 4 bases and J by 0 bases, with 4 bases between. CDR3 length: 13 residues. The germline V gene encodes CDR1 SNHLY and CDR2 FYNNEI. The CDR3 DNA sequence: TGTGCCAGCAGTGCCAATAGCAATCAGCCCCAGCATTTT. This translates into CASSANSNQPQHF.

This sequence joins TRBV14 and TRBJ1-3; D is ambiguous. This CDR3 is 14 amino acids long. The germline V and J ends were trimmed by 0 bases and 4 bases, with 7 bases remaining between them. Germline CDR1 SGHDN, CDR2 FVKESK. CDR3 sequence (DNA): TGTGCCAGCAGCCAAGAAGTGCGAGGAAACACCATATATTTT. This sequence encodes CASSQEVRGNTIYF.

This clone has only a few counts. The chain couples TRBV2 to TRBJ1-3; no definite D call. Germline V gene sequence: CDR1 SNHLY, CDR2 FYNNEI. The V end was cut by 7 bases, the J end by 0 bases, with 13 bases between. The CDR3 spans 15 residues. CDR3 region: CASILGPRSGNTIYF. The CDR3 coding sequence is TGTGCCAGCATCTTGGGCCCTCGCTCTGGAAACACCATATATTTT.

This chain links TRBV7-6 with TRBJ2-3; TRBD2 agrees at 10 bases. Trimming removed 1 base from V and 0 bases from J; junction bases left unmatched: 7. Germline V CDR1 and CDR2: SGHVS, FNYEAQ. The CDR3 is 18 residues long. CDR3 loop: CASSLGASGGYSTDTQYF. DNA for the CDR3: TGTGCCAGCAGCTTAGGCGCTAGCGGGGGCTATAGCACAGATACGCAGTATTTT.

The genes are TRBV12-2 and TRBJ2-7; the table's D call of TRBD2 was not tested on the DNA. TRBV12-2 is designated a pseudogene. The CDR3 is made up of 16 amino acids. Here the CDR3 DNA reads TGTGCAAGTCGCTTAGTTCTAGCGGGTAGCTCCTACGAGCAGTACTTC. It translates to CASRLVLAGSSYEQYF.

The chain links TRBV19 to TRBJ1-5, with TRBD1 identical over 9 bases. CDR3 size: 15 residues. Germline lookup yields CDR1 LNHDA and CDR2 SQIVND (reference sequence). The trim removed 5 bases at V and 7 bases at J, leaving 9 bases unmatched. The CDR3 nucleotides read TGTGCCAGTAGTGTGCTGGGGACAGGGAACCAGCCCCAGCATTTT. Translation: CASSVLGTGNQPQHF.

This chain connects TRBV9 to TRBJ1-3, with D possibly TRBD1 on 5 matching bases. The CDR3 is 15 residues long. V was shortened by 5 bases and J by 0 bases, with 12 bases between the two germline ends. Looked up from germline, CDR1 is SGDLS and CDR2 is YYNGEE. For the CDR3, the DNA is TGTGCCAGCAGTCTCAGGGCGAGCTCTGGAAACACCATATATTTT. Its translation is CASSLRASSGNTIYF.

This chain connects TRBV2 to TRBJ2-1, with TRBD2 matching 7 bases. Trimming took 10 bases from V and 1 from J; bases not matched to a gene: 13. Germline CDR1 is SNHLY and CDR2 is FYNNEI. The CDR3 is 16 amino acids. The CDR3, as DNA: TGTGCCACCCGATCGGGGCGGGGGAATTCCTACAATGAGCAGTTCTTC. It translates to CATRSGRGNSYNEQFF.

The chain links TRBV6-5 to TRBJ2-7, with D maybe TRBD2 (6 bases). Germline values: CDR1 MNHEY, CDR2 SVGAGI. CDR3 length: 12 residues. V lost 10 bases, J lost 2 bases, and 12 bases lay in between. Here the CDR3 DNA reads TGTGCCACCCGGCGGGGAACCTACGAGCAGTACTTC. It translates to CATRRGTYEQYF.

The gene calls are TRBV7-2 and TRBJ1-4, with D unresolved. The CDR3 is 14 residues long. V was shortened by 3 bases and J by 3 bases, with 8 bases between the two germline ends. Germline CDR1 reads SGHTA; CDR2 reads FQGNSA. DNA for the CDR3: TGTGCCAGCAGCTTGGACGTCCCTAATGAAAAACTGTTTTTT. Translated, it gives CASSLDVPNEKLFF. Variable domain in full (rest from reference TRBV7-2 and TRBJ1-4): GAGVSQSPSNKVTEKGKDVELRCDPISGHTALYWYRQSLGQGLEFLIYFQGNSAPDKSGLPSDRFSAERTGGSVSTLTIQRTQQEDSAVYLCASSLDVPNEKLFFGSGTQLSVL.

The chain links TRBV2 to TRBJ1-2; D gene uncertain. Trimming shortened V by 7 bases and J by 8 bases, and 20 bases separated the two germline ends. Germline CDR1 SNHLY, CDR2 FYNNEI. The CDR3 is 14 amino acids. The CDR3 spells CASTAGNAGRGYTF. The CDR3 region has the DNA TGTGCCAGCACGGCGGGAAACGCCGGAAGGGGCTACACCTTC.

The rearrangement uses TRBV15 and TRBJ2-1; D unresolved. Looked up from germline, CDR1 is LNHNV and CDR2 is YYDKDF (reference sequence). There are 13 residues in the CDR3. V dropped 0 bases and J dropped 15 bases, with 15 bases sitting between them. CDR3 loop: CATSRDPRIDRFF. In DNA form, the CDR3 reads TGTGCCACCAGCAGAGATCCCAGGATTGATCGGTTCTTC.

The rearrangement links TRBV29-1 to TRBJ1-1; perhaps TRBD1 as D (6 bases). Germline V gene sequence: CDR1 SQVTM, CDR2 ANQGSEA. The CDR3 is 14 residues long. V lost 4 bases to trimming and J lost 0 bases, with 12 bases between them. CDR3: CSVGVGGMNTEAFF. CDR3 DNA sequence: TGCAGCGTTGGGGTGGGGGGCATGAACACTGAAGCTTTCTTT. Based on the CDR3 plus reference TRBV29-1 and TRBJ1-1, the full variable domain is SAVISQKPSRDICQRGTSLTIQCQVDSQVTMMFWYRQQPGQSLTLIATANQGSEATYESGFVIDKFPISRPNLTFSTLTVSNMSPEDSSIYLCSVGVGGMNTEAFFGQGTRLTVV.

This chain uses TRBV18 with TRBJ2-3; 9 positions agree with TRBD2. V was clipped by 2 bases and J by 2 bases; unmatched bases: 5. CDR1 and CDR2 from the germline V gene are KGHSH and LQKENI. The CDR3 length is 16 residues. DNA of the CDR3: TGTGCCAGCTCACCAATAAGCGGGGGGTACACAGATACGCAGTATTTT. Protein: CASSPISGGYTDTQYF.